This TCR beta chain was identified in a study of shared clonotypes between healthy human individuals. Study-level findings and limits: Non-shared clonotypes showed lower generation probabilities than clonotypes common to all four donors.

To note about this clone: Its antigen remains unidentified.

This table comes from immunoSEQ multiplex PCR, and its TCRdb copy is limited to in-frame clones, with some not included. The table lists fewer than 1.8 million clones, roughly 98.5% of them singletons. Germline CDR1 MGHRA, CDR2 YSYEKL. The trim removed 5 bases at V and 1 base at J, leaving 10 bases unmatched. There are 18 residues in the CDR3. V usage is TRBV4-1 and J usage is TRBJ2-5; 13 bases map to TRBD2. The receptor's source is a man younger than 40 in good health. The sample comprised naive CD4+ T cells sorted from blood. Subset indicated: CD45RA+ positively selected. For the CDR3, the DNA is TGCGCCAGCAGCGCAACCCCCGGGACTAGCGGGATCCAAGAGACCCAGTACTTC. Amino acids: CASSATPGTSGIQETQYF.